The 24 T cell receptor beta chains presented below share a single source sample, sequenced in a study of shared clonotypes between healthy human individuals. The assay was immunoSEQ multiplex PCR, and TCRdb's table has in-frame clones only and misses some. The data hold hundreds of thousands of clones, with roughly 96% observed a single time. As defined, naive CD8 cells were CD45RO-negative and positively selected for CCR7, with terminally differentiated effector memory CD45RA+ cells excluded. Sequencing was carried out using naive CD8+ T cells sorted from blood. The receptors here all came from a woman under 40 in good health.

The chain combines TRBV2 with TRBJ2-1; tentatively, D is TRBD1 (5 bases). Germline loops: CDR1 SNHLY, CDR2 FYNNEI. The CDR3 has 16 residues. V lost 4 bases and J 3 bases, leaving 16 bases between the germline ends. The CDR3 here is CASSAVLRTNYNEQFF. The CDR3 DNA is TGTGCCAGCAGTGCAGTGCTACGGACAAACTACAATGAGCAGTTCTTC.

The genes are TRBV30 and TRBJ2-5, with 10 bases fitting TRBD1. Germline lookup yields CDR1 GTSNPN and CDR2 SVGIG (reference sequence). The J segment lost 3 bases and the V segment lost 6 bases, leaving 10 bases of the junction unmatched. The CDR3 has 15 residues. The CDR3 sequence: CACSGTGTGEETQYF. The CDR3, as DNA: TGTGCCTGCTCCGGGACAGGGACAGGGGAAGAGACCCAGTACTTC.

The CDR3, as DNA: TGTGCCAGCAGCCCTCCGAGGACAGGGGGCAATGAGCAGTTCTTC. It yields the protein CASSPPRTGGNEQFF. J is TRBJ2-1 and V is TRBV7-9; 10 bases match TRBD1. J was trimmed by 6 bases and V by 5 bases; bases with no gene match: 7. The germline V gene encodes CDR1 SEHNR and CDR2 FQNEAQ (reference sequence). The length of the CDR3 is 15 residues.

A word on this clone: Other DNA sequences in the sample encode the same CDR3. This sequence joins TRBV28 and TRBJ2-7; 7 nucleotides match TRBD1. V was pared by 5 bases and J by 1 base, with 5 bases of the junction left unmatched. The CDR3 loop spans 14 amino acids. Germline values: CDR1 MDHEN, CDR2 SYDVKM. CDR3 in amino acids: CASSPPGQSYEQYF. Written as DNA, the CDR3 is TGTGCCAGCAGTCCACCGGGACAGTCCTACGAGCAGTACTTC.

The chain combines TRBV13 with TRBJ2-5; the match to TRBD2 covers 7 bases. The germline gives CDR1 PRHDT, CDR2 FYEKMQ (reference sequence). The V gene end was trimmed by 5 bases and the J gene end by 0 bases; junction bases not matched to a gene: 9. The CDR3 consists of 16 residues. The CDR3 DNA follows: TGTGCCAGCAGCGGCGCCCCAGGGACTAACCAAGAGACCCAGTACTTC. Translation: CASSGAPGTNQETQYF.

This chain joins TRBV29-1 and TRBJ2-1, with D possibly being TRBD1 (6 bases). This CDR3 is 12 amino acids long. Trimming pared 5 bases from V and 4 bases from J, leaving 9 bases between. Per germline, CDR1 SQVTM and CDR2 ANQGSEA. CDR3 sequence: CSVNDRYNEQFF. The CDR3 region has the DNA TGCAGCGTTAACGACAGGTACAATGAGCAGTTCTTC.

The chain links TRBV6-6 to TRBJ2-7, with D unresolved. This CDR3 comprises 11 residues. Trimming took off 2 bases at V and 6 bases at J, with 5 bases between the two ends. The germline gives CDR1 MNHNY, CDR2 SVGAGI (reference sequence). CDR3 coding DNA: TGTGCCAGCAGTTACGGCGGCGAGCAGTACTTC. Translating it yields CASSYGGEQYF.

The chain joins TRBV11-2 to TRBJ1-1, with a tentative D call TRBD1 (6 bases). Trimming pared 1 base from V and 4 bases from J, leaving 10 bases between. This CDR3 has 14 residues. From germline, CDR1 is SGHAT and CDR2 FQNNGV. The CDR3 is CASSLGSGVTEAFF. Here the CDR3 DNA reads TGTGCCAGCAGCTTAGGTTCAGGGGTCACTGAAGCTTTCTTT.

V gene TRBV4-1 combines with J gene TRBJ2-3, with D possibly matching TRBD2 (6 bases). The germline CDR1 and CDR2 sequences are MGHRA and YSYEKL. The CDR3 is made up of 17 amino acids. V lost 4 bases and J 6 bases, leaving 23 bases between the germline ends. CDR3 bases: TGCGCCAGCAGCCTGACCTACGGGACTCGCGGTGGGGATACGCAGTATTTT. It yields the protein CASSLTYGTRGGDTQYF.

The rearrangement joins TRBV7-3 to TRBJ2-6; 10 positions agree with TRBD1. V dropped 2 bases and J dropped 0; count of bases not matched to a gene: 7. Per germline, CDR1 SGHTA and CDR2 FQGTGA. This CDR3 is built from 19 residues. This chain's CDR3 is CASSLGTGAWNSGANVLTF. The CDR3 coding sequence is TGTGCCAGCAGCTTAGGGACAGGGGCCTGGAACTCTGGGGCCAACGTCCTGACTTTC. The whole variable domain, remainder taken from reference TRBV7-3 and TRBJ2-6, is GAGVSQTPSNKVTEKGKYVELRCDPISGHTALYWYRQSLGQGPEFLIYFQGTGAADDSGLPNDRFFAVRPEGSVSTLKIQRTERGDSAVYLCASSLGTGAWNSGANVLTFGAGSRLTVL.

CDR3 sequence: CASSYETSGTYNEQFF. DNA for the CDR3: TGTGCCAGCAGTTACGAGACTAGCGGGACCTACAATGAGCAGTTCTTC. The chain carries TRBV6-5 and TRBJ2-1; 11 positions match TRBD2. CDR1 is MNHEY and CDR2 is SVGAGI in the germline V gene. The CDR3 contains 16 residues. Trimming removed 2 bases from V and 2 bases from J; junction bases left unmatched: 2.

The chain carries TRBV13 and TRBJ2-7; 8 nucleotides align to TRBD1. The V and J ends lost 5 bases and 1 base, in that order; junction bases with no gene match: 7. The CDR3 is made up of 15 amino acids. Germline CDR1 PRHDT, CDR2 FYEKMQ (reference sequence). Here the CDR3 DNA reads TGTGCCAGCAGCATGCGACAGGGGATATCCTACGAGCAGTACTTC. This translates into CASSMRQGISYEQYF.

The rearrangement uses TRBV4-1 and TRBJ1-1; D may be TRBD1 (6 bases). The germline V and J ends were trimmed by 0 bases and 1 base, with 12 bases remaining between them. The CDR3 totals 16 residues. Germline V CDR1 and CDR2: MGHRA, YSYEKL. CDR3 bases: TGCGCCAGCAGCCAAGATCGGGTCAGGGGGAACACTGAAGCTTTCTTT. Translated: CASSQDRVRGNTEAFF.

As regards this clone: Different DNA sequences within this sample yield the same CDR3. This chain joins TRBV5-6 and TRBJ2-7; possible D gene TRBD2, 5 bases. The V end lost 3 bases, the J end lost 4 bases, and 14 bases lay between the germline ends. Germline CDR1 is SGHDT and CDR2 is YYEEEE. The CDR3 runs 14 residues. The CDR3 here is CASSSSSDFYEQYF. CDR3 coding DNA: TGTGCCAGCAGCTCGTCTTCGGACTTTTACGAGCAGTACTTC. The entire variable domain, with the rest obtained from reference TRBV5-6 and TRBJ2-7, is as follows: DAGVTQSPTHLIKTRGQQVTLRCSPKSGHDTVSWYQQALGQGPQFIFQYYEEEERQRGNFPDRFSGHQFPNYSSELNVNALLLGDSALYLCASSSSSDFYEQYFGPGTRLTVT.

The chain uses TRBV4-1 and TRBJ2-7; no clear D. Trimming removed 1 base from V and 0 bases from J, with 10 bases in between. The CDR3 consists of 15 residues. CDR1 is MGHRA, CDR2 YSYEKL, per germline. The CDR3 reads CASSQVSPSSYEQYF. In DNA form, the CDR3 reads TGCGCCAGCAGCCAAGTCTCCCCAAGCTCCTACGAGCAGTACTTC.

The chain links TRBV12-5 to TRBJ2-1; TRBD1 matches 9 bases. The length of the CDR3 is 13 residues. The V gene's germline CDR1 is LGHNT and CDR2 FRNRAP. The J segment lost 9 bases and the V segment lost 1 base, leaving 1 base of the junction unmatched. The CDR3 DNA reads as TGTGCTAGTGGTTTGGGACAGGGGGTTGAGCAGTTCTTC. Amino acid sequence: CASGLGQGVEQFF.

This clone was observed a single time. V usage is TRBV11-2 and J usage is TRBJ2-3; TRBD2 matches 10 bases. J lost 4 bases, V lost 1 base, and 11 bases had no gene match. The CDR3 is 18 amino acids. In germline, CDR1 is SGHAT, CDR2 FQNNGV. The CDR3 DNA sequence: TGTGCCAGCAGCTTAGTTCTAGCGGGAGTTTTAAGAGCAGATACGCAGTATTTT. Amino acids: CASSLVLAGVLRADTQYF.

As DNA, the CDR3 is TGTGCCAGCAGCCAAGACGTCCTCGACCGGGAACCTGTCGACATTCAGTACTTC. Its translation is CASSQDVLDREPVDIQYF. The V and J genes are TRBV14 and TRBJ2-4; D perhaps matches TRBD2 (5 bases). Germline V gene lookup returns CDR1 SGHDN and CDR2 FVKESK. The CDR3 has 18 amino acids. The V end was cut by 0 bases, the J end by 8 bases, with 23 bases between.

This clone appeared a few times. The chain has TRBV13 and TRBJ2-5; the match to TRBD1 covers 8 bases. CDR3 length equals 15 residues. V gave up 3 bases and J gave up 1 base; unmatched junction bases: 4. CDR1 PRHDT and CDR2 FYEKMQ come from the germline V gene (reference sequence). This chain's CDR3 is CASSLRQGRQETQYF. CDR3 nucleotide sequence: TGTGCCAGCAGCTTGAGACAGGGGCGCCAAGAGACCCAGTACTTC.

The rearrangement joins TRBV7-9 to TRBJ2-3, with D perhaps TRBD1 (5 bases). This CDR3 is built from 17 residues. Between the trimmed V and J ends, which lost 0 bases and 4 bases, there was a span of 17 bases. Germline lookup yields CDR1 SEHNR and CDR2 FQNEAQ (reference sequence). CDR3 nucleotides: TGTGCCAGCAGCTTAGCAGGGGAAGGGCCTGACTCAGATACGCAGTATTTT. Amino acid sequence: CASSLAGEGPDSDTQYF. The whole variable domain, remainder taken from reference TRBV7-9 and TRBJ2-3, is DTGVSQNPRHKITKRGQNVTFRCDPISEHNRLYWYRQTLGQGPEFLTYFQNEAQLEKSRLLSDRFSAERPKGSFSTLEIQRTEQGDSAMYLCASSLAGEGPDSDTQYFGPGTRLTVL.

The V and J genes are TRBV28 and TRBJ2-1, with 11 bases identical to TRBD2. V lost 5 bases to trimming and J lost 9 bases; unmatched junction nucleotides: 15. Per germline, CDR1 MDHEN and CDR2 SYDVKM. The CDR3 has 17 amino acids. This CDR3 is CASSLPGLAVNTIEQFF. As DNA, the CDR3 is TGTGCCAGCAGTCTACCGGGACTAGCGGTAAATACGATTGAGCAGTTCTTC.

CDR3 sequence: CASSVFYNEQFF. Written as DNA, the CDR3 is TGTGCCAGCAGCGTATTCTACAATGAGCAGTTCTTC. This chain links TRBV9 with TRBJ2-1; D not resolved. The V gene lost 1 base and the J gene lost 3 bases, with 2 bases spanning the gap. The germline V gene encodes CDR1 SGDLS and CDR2 YYNGEE. The CDR3 has 12 amino acids. Complete variable domain (other parts from reference TRBV9 and TRBJ2-1): DSGVTQTPKHLITATGQRVTLRCSPRSGDLSVYWYQQSLDQGLQFLIQYYNGEERAKGNILERFSAQQFPDLHSELNLSSLELGDSALYFCASSVFYNEQFFGPGTRLTVL.

V and J are TRBV11-3 and TRBJ1-1, with D uncertain. The CDR3 extends over 13 amino acids. Looked up from germline, CDR1 is SGHNT and CDR2 is YENEEA. V was shortened by 5 bases and J by 10 bases, with 17 bases between the two germline ends. The CDR3 is CASSPLQAPAAFF. The CDR3 DNA reads as TGTGCCAGCAGCCCGCTGCAGGCCCCCGCAGCTTTCTTT.

The gene calls are TRBV28 and TRBJ1-5, with D possibly TRBD1 on 5 matching bases. The CDR3 contains 14 residues. Germline V gene sequence: CDR1 MDHEN, CDR2 SYDVKM. V was shortened by 8 bases and J by 8 bases, with 19 bases between the two germline ends. The CDR3 DNA sequence: TGTGCCAGCGCCGAAGGGTACCTCAGGGAGCCCCAGCATTTT. Amino acid sequence: CASAEGYLREPQHF.